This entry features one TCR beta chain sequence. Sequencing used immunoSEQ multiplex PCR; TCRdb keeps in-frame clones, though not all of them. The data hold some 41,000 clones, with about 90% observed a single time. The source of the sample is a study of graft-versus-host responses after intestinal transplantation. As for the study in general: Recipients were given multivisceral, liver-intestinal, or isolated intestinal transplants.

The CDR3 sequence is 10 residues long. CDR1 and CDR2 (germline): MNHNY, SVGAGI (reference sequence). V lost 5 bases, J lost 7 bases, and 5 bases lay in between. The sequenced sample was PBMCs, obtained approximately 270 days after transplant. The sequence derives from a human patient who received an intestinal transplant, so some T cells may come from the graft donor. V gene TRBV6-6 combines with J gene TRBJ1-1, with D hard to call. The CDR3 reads CASSRGEAFF. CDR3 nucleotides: TGTGCCAGCAGTCGGGGTGAAGCTTTCTTT.